The clone carrying this T cell receptor (beta chain) was seen many times. The antigen remains undetermined. Germline-derived CDR1 and CDR2 are MNHNS and SASEGT. V was pared by 7 bases and J by 7 bases, with 2 bases of the junction left unmatched. This CDR3 is built from 11 residues. These data are taken from a study of T cells in Graves' hyperthyroidism and ophthalmopathy. Overall study: Peripheral blood was drawn at first diagnosis, prior to all treatment.

Regions amplified from RNA transcripts were the TCR beta CDR3 regions. HTBI primers drove first-round RT-PCR of the TCR CDR3. MiXCR, applied by TCRdb to the multiplex PCR reads, yields one record per CDR3 protein. The table has approximately 400,000 distinct CDR3 sequences, approximately 15% seen once. The study, taken as a whole, reports: Within blood appeared most thyroid clonotypes that had expanded above 0.001.

Stable Graves' hyperthyroidism meant no ophthalmopathy progression within 18 months. It was uncontrolled infection, other autoimmune disease, pregnancy or lactation that excluded patients. The chain combines TRBV6-1 with TRBJ1-1; 8 bases agree with TRBD1. This receptor was obtained from a woman between 18 and 29 years old with Graves' hyperthyroidism. Sequencing was performed on blood. CDR3 sequence reads: CASTQGVEAFF. The CDR3 DNA follows: TGTGCCAGCACACAGGGGGTTGAAGCTTTCTTT.